A single TCR beta chain is shown here with its context. This specimen comes from a study of T cells after yellow fever vaccination. Each CDR3 protein gets one entry after TCRdb re-called the 5' RACE reads with MiXCR. The sample shows about 260,000 distinct CDR3 sequences, roughly 5.2% of them seen only once. Trimming removed 5 bases from V and 0 bases from J, with 11 bases in between. Germline V gene lookup returns CDR1 SGHVS and CDR2 FNYEAQ. The CDR3 spans 15 residues. The sequence came from a man aged 18 to 29 who received the YFV17D yellow fever vaccine. The rearrangement joins TRBV7-6 to TRBJ1-5; perhaps TRBD1 as D (6 bases). Specimen: CD4+ T cells sorted from PBMCs, collected on the day of the yellow fever booster vaccination. CDR3 coding DNA: TGTGCCAGCAGCCGTCAGGGGAATAGCAATCAGCCCCAGCATTTT. Its translation is CASSRQGNSNQPQHF.